This T cell receptor beta chain emerged from a study of OX40 agonist ivuxolimab in advanced cancers. Across the whole study: The patients received agonistic anti-OX40 (CD134) antibody ivuxolimab. Patients received intravenous ivuxolimab every 2 weeks at 0.01 to 10 mg/kg. Three patients showed partial responses: one hepatocellular carcinoma and two cutaneous melanoma cases.

The CDR3 is 17 amino acids. Trimming removed 0 bases from V and 2 bases from J; junction bases left unmatched: 7. Per the germline V gene, CDR1 is MGHDK and CDR2 is SYGVNS. With respect to this clone: Its specificity is unknown.

TCRdb's table, derived via immunoSEQ multiplex PCR, lists solely in-frame clones and lacks some. The sample holds approximately 25,000 clones; 81% are singletons and the top ten take approximately 30%. Findings of the study overall: By week 6 at 0.1 to 3.0 mg/kg, blood CD4+ and CD8+ T cells had expanded clonally.

The chain carries TRBV25-1 and TRBJ2-1; 7 bases match TRBD1. The receptor comes from an adult with an advanced solid tumor such as melanoma, head and neck, liver or kidney cancer. Sequenced material: CD4+ or CD8+ T cells sorted from blood, taken in a trial of the OX40 agonist ivuxolimab. This chain's CDR3 is CASSEYASTGTYNEQFF. DNA of the CDR3: TGTGCCAGCAGTGAATATGCGTCGACAGGGACCTACAATGAGCAGTTCTTC.